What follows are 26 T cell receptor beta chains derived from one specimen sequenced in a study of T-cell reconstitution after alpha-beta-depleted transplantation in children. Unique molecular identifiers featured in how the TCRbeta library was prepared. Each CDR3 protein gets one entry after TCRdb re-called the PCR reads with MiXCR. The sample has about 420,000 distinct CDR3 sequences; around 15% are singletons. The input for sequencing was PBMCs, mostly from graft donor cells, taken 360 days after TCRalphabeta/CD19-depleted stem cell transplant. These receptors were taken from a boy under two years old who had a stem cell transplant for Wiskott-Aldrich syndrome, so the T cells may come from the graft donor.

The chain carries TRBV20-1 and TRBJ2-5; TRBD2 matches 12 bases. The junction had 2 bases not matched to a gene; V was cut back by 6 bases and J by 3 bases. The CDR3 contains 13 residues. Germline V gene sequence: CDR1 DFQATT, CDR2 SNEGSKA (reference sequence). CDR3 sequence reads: CSARLAGEETQYF. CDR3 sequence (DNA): TGCAGTGCAAGACTAGCGGGAGAAGAGACCCAGTACTTC.

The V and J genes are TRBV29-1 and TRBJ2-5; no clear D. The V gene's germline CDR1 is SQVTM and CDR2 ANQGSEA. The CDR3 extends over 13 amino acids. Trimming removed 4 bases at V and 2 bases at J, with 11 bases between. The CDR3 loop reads CSVASLVQETQYF. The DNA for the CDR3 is TGCAGCGTTGCCTCCCTAGTACAAGAGACCCAGTACTTC.

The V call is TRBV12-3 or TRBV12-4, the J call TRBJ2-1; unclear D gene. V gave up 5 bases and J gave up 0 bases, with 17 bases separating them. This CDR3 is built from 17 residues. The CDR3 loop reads CASSLLLGESSYNEQFF. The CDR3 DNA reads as TGTGCCAGCAGTCTATTACTGGGTGAAAGCTCCTACAATGAGCAGTTCTTC.

CDR3 nucleotide sequence: TGTGCCAGCAGTTTAGAGGAGGACTTTGAGCAGTTCTTC. This gives the protein CASSLEEDFEQFF. The V gene is TRBV12-3 or TRBV12-4, the J gene TRBJ2-1; weak D call: TRBD2 (5 bases). Between the trimmed V and J ends, which lost 1 base and 9 bases, there was a span of 10 bases. The CDR3 has 13 residues.

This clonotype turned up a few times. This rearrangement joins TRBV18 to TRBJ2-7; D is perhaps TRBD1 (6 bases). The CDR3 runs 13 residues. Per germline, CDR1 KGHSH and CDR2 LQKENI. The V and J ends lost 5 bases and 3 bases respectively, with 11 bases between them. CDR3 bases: TGTGCCAGCTCAGGGACATACATCTACGAGCAGTACTTC. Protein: CASSGTYIYEQYF.

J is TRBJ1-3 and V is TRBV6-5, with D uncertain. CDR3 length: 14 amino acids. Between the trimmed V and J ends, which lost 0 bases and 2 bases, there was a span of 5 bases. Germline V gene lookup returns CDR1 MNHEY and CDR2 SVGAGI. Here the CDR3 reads CASSYSLTGNTIYF. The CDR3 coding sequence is TGTGCCAGCAGTTACTCCCTTACTGGAAACACCATATATTTT.

The CDR3 DNA reads as TGTGCCAGCAGTTTAGACGGGAATTCTCTGTTTCCTATTTACAATGAGCAGTTCTTC. This translates into CASSLDGNSLFPIYNEQFF. The V call is TRBV12-3 or TRBV12-4, the J call TRBJ2-1, with D possibly matching TRBD2 (5 bases). Between the trimmed V and J ends, which lost 1 base and 4 bases, there was a span of 23 bases. The CDR3 runs to 19 residues.

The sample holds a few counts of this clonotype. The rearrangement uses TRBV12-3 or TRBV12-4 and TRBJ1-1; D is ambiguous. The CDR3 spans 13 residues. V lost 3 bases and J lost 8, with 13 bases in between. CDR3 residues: CASSFQKNLEAFF. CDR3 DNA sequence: TGTGCCAGCAGTTTCCAAAAAAACTTAGAAGCTTTCTTT.

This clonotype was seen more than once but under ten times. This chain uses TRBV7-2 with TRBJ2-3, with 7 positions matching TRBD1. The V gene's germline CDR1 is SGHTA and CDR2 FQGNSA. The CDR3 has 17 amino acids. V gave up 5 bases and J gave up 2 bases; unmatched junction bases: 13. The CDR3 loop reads CASSLLPGGTNTDTQYF. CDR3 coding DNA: TGTGCCAGCAGCCTCCTCCCAGGGGGAACTAACACAGATACGCAGTATTTT.

In nucleotides, the CDR3 is TGCGCCAGCAGCCTGCAAGCGGGAGGTCCGTGGCAGTACTTC. It encodes CASSLQAGGPWQYF. The chain uses TRBV5-1 and TRBJ2-7; 9 bases match TRBD2. The germline CDR1 and CDR2 sequences are SGHRS and YFSETQ. There are 14 residues in the CDR3. V shed 4 bases, J shed 9 bases, and the junction held 11 bases outside the gene matches.

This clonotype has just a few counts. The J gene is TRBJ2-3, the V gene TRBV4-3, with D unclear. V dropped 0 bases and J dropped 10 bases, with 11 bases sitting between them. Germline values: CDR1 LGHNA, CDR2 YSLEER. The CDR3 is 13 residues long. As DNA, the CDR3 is TGCGCCAGCAGCCAAGAAGGGCTAGGAGCGCAGTATTTT. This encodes CASSQEGLGAQYF.

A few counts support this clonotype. The CDR3 nucleotides read TGTGCCAGCAAGTCCAACGAGGAAGATACGCAGTATTTT. Translated: CASKSNEEDTQYF. The chain has TRBV2 and TRBJ2-3; D remains ambiguous. V dropped 7 bases and J dropped 5 bases, with 13 bases sitting between them. The CDR3 loop spans 13 amino acids. Germline CDR1 SNHLY, CDR2 FYNNEI.

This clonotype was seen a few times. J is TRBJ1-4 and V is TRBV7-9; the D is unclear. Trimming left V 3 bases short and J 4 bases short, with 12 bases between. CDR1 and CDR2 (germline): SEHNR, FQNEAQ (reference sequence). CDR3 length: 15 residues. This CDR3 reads CASSLYIANNEKLFF. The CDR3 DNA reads TGTGCCAGCAGCTTGTACATCGCAAATAATGAAAAACTGTTTTTT.

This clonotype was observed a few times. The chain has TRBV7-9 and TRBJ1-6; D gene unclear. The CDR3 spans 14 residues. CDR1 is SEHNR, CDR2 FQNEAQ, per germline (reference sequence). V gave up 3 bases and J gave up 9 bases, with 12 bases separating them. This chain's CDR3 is CASSFQESFSPLHF. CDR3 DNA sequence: TGTGCCAGCAGCTTCCAGGAGTCTTTTTCACCCCTCCACTTT. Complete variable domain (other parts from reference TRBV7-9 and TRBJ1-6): DTGVSQNPRHKITKRGQNVTFRCDPISEHNRLYWYRQTLGQGPEFLTYFQNEAQLEKSRLLSDRFSAERPKGSFSTLEIQRTEQGDSAMYLCASSFQESFSPLHFGNGTRLTVT.

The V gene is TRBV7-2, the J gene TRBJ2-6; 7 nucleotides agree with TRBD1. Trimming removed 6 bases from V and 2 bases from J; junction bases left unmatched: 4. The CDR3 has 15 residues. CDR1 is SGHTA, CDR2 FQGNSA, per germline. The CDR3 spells CASRVQGTGANVLTF. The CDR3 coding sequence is TGTGCCAGCAGAGTACAGGGGACTGGGGCCAACGTCCTGACTTTC.

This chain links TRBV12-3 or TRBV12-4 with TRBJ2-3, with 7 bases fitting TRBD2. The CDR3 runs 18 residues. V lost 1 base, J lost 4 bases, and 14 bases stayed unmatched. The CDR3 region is CASSLVSGGRGGSDTQYF. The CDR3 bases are TGTGCCAGCAGTTTAGTTTCCGGCGGGAGAGGTGGTTCAGATACGCAGTATTTT.

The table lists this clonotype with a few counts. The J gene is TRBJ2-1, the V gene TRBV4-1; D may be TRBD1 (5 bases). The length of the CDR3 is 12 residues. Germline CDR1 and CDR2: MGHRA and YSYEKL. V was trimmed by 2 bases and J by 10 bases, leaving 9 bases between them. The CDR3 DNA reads TGCGCCAGCAGCCAACCAGGGTACGAGCAGTTCTTC. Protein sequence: CASSQPGYEQFF.

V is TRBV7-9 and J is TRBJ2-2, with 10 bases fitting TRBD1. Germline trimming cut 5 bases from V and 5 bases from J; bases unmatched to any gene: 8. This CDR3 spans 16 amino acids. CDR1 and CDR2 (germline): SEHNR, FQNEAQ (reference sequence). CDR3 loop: CASSPDRGQGTGELFF. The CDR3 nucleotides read TGTGCCAGCAGCCCTGACAGGGGGCAAGGAACCGGGGAGCTGTTTTTT.

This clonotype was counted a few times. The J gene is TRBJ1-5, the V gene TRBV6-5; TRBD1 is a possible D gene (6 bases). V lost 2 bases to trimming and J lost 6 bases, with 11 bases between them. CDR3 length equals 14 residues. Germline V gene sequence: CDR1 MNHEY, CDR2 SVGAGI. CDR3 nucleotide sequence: TGTGCCAGCAGTTACGGCACAGGGAGTCAGCCCCAGCATTTT. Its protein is CASSYGTGSQPQHF.

CDR3 DNA sequence: TGTGCCAGCAGCCCCTGGAATAATTCACCCCTCCACTTT. Its translation is CASSPWNNSPLHF. V is TRBV7-7 and J is TRBJ1-6; no reliable D call. The CDR3 loop spans 13 amino acids. Trimming took off 5 bases at V and 5 bases at J, with 7 bases between the two ends. CDR1 is SSHAT and CDR2 is FNYEAQ in the germline V gene (reference sequence).

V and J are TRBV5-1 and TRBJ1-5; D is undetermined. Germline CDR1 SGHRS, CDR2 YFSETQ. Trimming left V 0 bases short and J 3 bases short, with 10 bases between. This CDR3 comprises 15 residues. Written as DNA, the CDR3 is TGCGCCAGCAGCTTGGGCAGCGCCCCCAATCAGCCCCAGCATTTT. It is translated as CASSLGSAPNQPQHF.

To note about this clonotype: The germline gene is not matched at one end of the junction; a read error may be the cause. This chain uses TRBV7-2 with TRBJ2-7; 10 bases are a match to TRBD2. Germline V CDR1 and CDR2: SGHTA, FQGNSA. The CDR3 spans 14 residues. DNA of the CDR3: TGTGCCAGCAGTTTAGCGGGAGGTGGATACGAGCAGTACTTC. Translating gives CASSLAGGGYEQYF.

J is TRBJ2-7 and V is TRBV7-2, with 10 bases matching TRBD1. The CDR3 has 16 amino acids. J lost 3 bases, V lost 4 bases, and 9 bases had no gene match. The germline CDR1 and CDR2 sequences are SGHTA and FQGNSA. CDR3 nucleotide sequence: TGTGCCAGCAGCTCCCGGGGACAGGGGAGACGCTACGAGCAGTACTTC. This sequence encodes CASSSRGQGRRYEQYF.

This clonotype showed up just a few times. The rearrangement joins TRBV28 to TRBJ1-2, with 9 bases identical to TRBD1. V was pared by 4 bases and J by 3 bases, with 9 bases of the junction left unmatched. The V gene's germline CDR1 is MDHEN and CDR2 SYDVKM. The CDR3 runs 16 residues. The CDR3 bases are TGTGCCAGCAGTTCTCCCCCGGGACAGGGCGACTATGGCTACACCTTC. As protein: CASSSPPGQGDYGYTF.

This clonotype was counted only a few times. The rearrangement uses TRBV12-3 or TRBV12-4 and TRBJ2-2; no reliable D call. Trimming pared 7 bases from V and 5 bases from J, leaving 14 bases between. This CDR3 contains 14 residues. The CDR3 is CASIEEDQTGELFF. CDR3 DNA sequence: TGTGCCAGCATTGAGGAAGACCAGACCGGGGAGCTGTTTTTT.

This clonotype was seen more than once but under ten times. CDR3 loop: CSARWDRLPGELFF. CDR3 sequence (DNA): TGCAGTGCTAGATGGGACAGGCTTCCCGGGGAGCTGTTTTTT. This sequence joins TRBV20-1 and TRBJ2-2, with TRBD1 identical over 8 bases. The CDR3 is made up of 14 amino acids. The V gene end was trimmed by 2 bases and the J gene end by 6 bases; junction bases not matched to a gene: 5. Germline assignment: CDR1 DFQATT and CDR2 SNEGSKA (reference sequence).